The clone carrying this TCR beta chain was counted at least ten times. Its target is not known. One entry per CDR3 protein results from TCRdb running MiXCR on the 5' RACE reads. Of 300,000 or so distinct CDR3 sequences listed, 6.8% are singletons. These data are taken from a study of T cells after yellow fever vaccination. Study observations and caveats: Subsequent booster samples again held most clones from primary vaccination (less than 98% CD4, roughly 88% CD8).

The germline V and J ends were trimmed by 3 bases and 2 bases, with 11 bases remaining between them. The CDR3 is made up of 14 amino acids. The germline CDR1 and CDR2 sequences are DFQATT and SNEGSKA (reference sequence). Source: PBMCs, taken approximately 47 days after the first yellow fever vaccination. The clonotype comes from a man aged 18 to 29 who received the YFV17D yellow fever vaccine. This sequence joins TRBV20-1 and TRBJ1-5; no firm D call. CDR3 sequence reads: CSARGSLGNQPQHF. The CDR3 DNA is TGCAGTGCTAGGGGGAGTCTAGGCAATCAGCCCCAGCATTTT.